This entry is about one T cell receptor (beta chain). This sample is part of a study of T cell responses to AZD1222 COVID-19 vaccine. The method was immunoSEQ multiplex PCR; TCRdb's version includes in-frame clones alone and lacks a portion of them. The sample lists around 140,000 clones, 75% to 85% seen once, with 7.9% in the top ten. Germline trimming cut 7 bases from V and 6 bases from J; bases unmatched to any gene: 7. The CDR3 contains 13 residues. Germline V gives CDR1 MNHNY, CDR2 SVGAGI (reference sequence). This sequence was found in an adult who received the MenACWY meningococcal vaccine as a control. The rearrangement links TRBV6-6 to TRBJ2-7; TRBD1 aligns across 9 bases. The sample here was peripheral blood, taken 28 days after the second dose of the MenACWY control vaccine. The CDR3 here is CASTQGQGGEQYF. The CDR3 DNA follows: TGTGCCAGCACTCAGGGACAGGGTGGCGAGCAGTACTTC.